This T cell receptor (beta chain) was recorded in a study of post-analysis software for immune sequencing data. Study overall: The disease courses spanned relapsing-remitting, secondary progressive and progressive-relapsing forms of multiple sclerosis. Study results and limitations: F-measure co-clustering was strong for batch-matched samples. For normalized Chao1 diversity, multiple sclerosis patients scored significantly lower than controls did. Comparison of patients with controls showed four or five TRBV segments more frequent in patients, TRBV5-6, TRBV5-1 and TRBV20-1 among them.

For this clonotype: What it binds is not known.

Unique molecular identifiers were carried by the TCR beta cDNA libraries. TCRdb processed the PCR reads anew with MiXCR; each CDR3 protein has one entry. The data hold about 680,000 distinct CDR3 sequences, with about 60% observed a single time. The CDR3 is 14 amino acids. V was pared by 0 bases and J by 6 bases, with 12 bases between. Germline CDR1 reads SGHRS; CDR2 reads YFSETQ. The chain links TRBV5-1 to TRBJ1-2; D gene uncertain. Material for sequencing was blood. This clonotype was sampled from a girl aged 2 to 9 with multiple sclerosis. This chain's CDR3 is CASSLDEGRDGYTF. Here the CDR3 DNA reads TGCGCCAGCAGCTTGGACGAGGGAAGGGATGGCTACACCTTC.